The rows below give T cell receptor beta chains drawn from one sample of a study of Ad26.COV2.S vaccination and SARS-CoV-2 variants. Generated by immunoSEQ multiplex PCR, the TCRdb table keeps only in-frame clones and is missing some. The sample has some 180,000 clones, roughly 85% seen once. Sequenced here: peripheral blood, sampled after recovery from COVID-19. Source of these receptors: a human donor who had recovered from COVID-19. The CDR3 runs from the conserved cysteine through the conserved F or W. Each record gives: clone size, J gene, V gene, D gene, CDR3 DNA, CDR3 protein. D genes are given only for firm matches. Clone size, where shown, is once, few, many, or a class for clones that have expanded.

clone_size: -
j_call: TRBJ1-6
v_call: TRBV30
d_call: -
cdr3_nt: TGTGCCTGGAGTGTTGGGACATCTGGCAATTCACCCCTCCACTTT
cdr3_aa: CAWSVGTSGNSPLHF

clone_size: -
j_call: TRBJ1-6
v_call: TRBV19
d_call: -
cdr3_nt: TGTGCCAGTAGCGGGATGGAAAATTCACCCCTCCACTTT
cdr3_aa: CASSGMENSPLHF

clone_size: -
j_call: TRBJ2-2
v_call: TRBV6-5
d_call: -
cdr3_nt: TGTGCCAGCGATTTAAGGGGCTACACCGGGGAGCTGTTTTTT
cdr3_aa: CASDLRGYTGELFF

clone_size: -
j_call: TRBJ2-4
v_call: TRBV6-2/TRBV6-3
d_call: TRBD1
cdr3_nt: TGTGCCAGCAGCCCTTACGGGACAGCCCATTCTTCACAGTACTTC
cdr3_aa: CASSPYGTAHSSQYF

clone_size: -
j_call: TRBJ1-3
v_call: TRBV23-1
d_call: -
cdr3_nt: TGCGCCAGCACGCTGACGGAAAGAAACACCATATATTTT
cdr3_aa: CASTLTERNTIYF

clone_size: -
j_call: TRBJ2-2
v_call: TRBV5-6
d_call: TRBD1
cdr3_nt: TGTGCCAGCAGCTGGGACAGGGCCACCGGGGAGCTGTTTTTT
cdr3_aa: CASSWDRATGELFF

clone_size: -
j_call: TRBJ1-2
v_call: TRBV28
d_call: TRBD1
cdr3_nt: TGTGCCAGCAGTTCTCCTGCCCGGGACAGGGTTGGCTACACCTTC
cdr3_aa: CASSSPARDRVGYTF

clone_size: -
j_call: TRBJ1-6
v_call: TRBV10-1
d_call: -
cdr3_nt: TGCGCCAGCAGTGATGGGACCGAATCACCCCTCCACTTT
cdr3_aa: CASSDGTESPLHF

clone_size: -
j_call: TRBJ1-1
v_call: TRBV20-1
d_call: -
cdr3_nt: TGCAGTGCTAGTAGGACACCAAACACTGAAGCTTTCTTT
cdr3_aa: CSASRTPNTEAFF

clone_size: few
j_call: TRBJ1-2
v_call: TRBV6-4
d_call: -
cdr3_nt: TGTGCCACCTCGGACAGTTTCTATGGCTACACCTTC
cdr3_aa: CATSDSFYGYTF

clone_size: -
j_call: TRBJ1-2
v_call: TRBV10-3
d_call: -
cdr3_nt: TGTGCCATCAGTGACGGGGGCGGCTACACCTTC
cdr3_aa: CAISDGGGYTF

clone_size: -
j_call: TRBJ2-6
v_call: TRBV9
d_call: -
cdr3_nt: TGTGCCAGCAGCCTAACGGACAGTTTCTCTGGGGCCAACGTCCTGACTTTC
cdr3_aa: CASSLTDSFSGANVLTF

clone_size: -
j_call: TRBJ1-4
v_call: TRBV19
d_call: TRBD1
cdr3_nt: TGTGCCAGTAGGACGGGACAGTCTAATGAAAAACTGTTTTTT
cdr3_aa: CASRTGQSNEKLFF

clone_size: -
j_call: TRBJ2-5
v_call: TRBV14
d_call: -
cdr3_nt: TGTGCCAGCAGCCCCCGACAGATCCGGGAGACCCAGTACTTC
cdr3_aa: CASSPRQIRETQYF

clone_size: -
j_call: TRBJ2-7
v_call: TRBV5-4
d_call: TRBD1
cdr3_nt: TGTGCCAGCAGCTTGGGGGGACAGTTTAGCTCCTACGAGCAGTACTTC
cdr3_aa: CASSLGGQFSSYEQYF

clone_size: -
j_call: TRBJ2-4
v_call: TRBV5-4
d_call: TRBD1
cdr3_nt: TGTGCCAGCAGCTCCGACCGGGACAGGGCTGACATTCAGTACTTC
cdr3_aa: CASSSDRDRADIQYF

clone_size: -
j_call: TRBJ2-1
v_call: TRBV28
d_call: TRBD2
cdr3_nt: TGTGCCAGCAGTTCCGGACTAGCGGGGATGTTCTTC
cdr3_aa: CASSSGLAGMFF

clone_size: -
j_call: TRBJ1-5
v_call: TRBV3-1/TRBV3-2
d_call: -
cdr3_nt: TGTGCCAGCAGCCCCGGGAGCAATCAGCCCCAGCATTTT
cdr3_aa: CASSPGSNQPQHF

clone_size: -
j_call: TRBJ2-5
v_call: TRBV2
d_call: TRBD1
cdr3_nt: TGTGCCAGCGCCCCCCCCTTAGGGGGCCGGGAGACCCAGTACTTC
cdr3_aa: CASAPPLGGRETQYF

clone_size: -
j_call: TRBJ2-3
v_call: TRBV6-5
d_call: -
cdr3_nt: TGTGCCAGTCTAACCGGGTCCCACACAGATACGCAGTATTTT
cdr3_aa: CASLTGSHTDTQYF

clone_size: -
j_call: TRBJ1-6
v_call: TRBV5-4
d_call: -
cdr3_nt: TGTGCCAGCAGCTTGGTTCAGAATAATTCACCCCTCCACTTT
cdr3_aa: CASSLVQNNSPLHF

clone_size: -
j_call: TRBJ1-2
v_call: TRBV2
d_call: -
cdr3_nt: TGTGCCAGCAGTGAACTGAGTCTCGGAGGCTACACCTTC
cdr3_aa: CASSELSLGGYTF

clone_size: -
j_call: TRBJ2-1
v_call: TRBV5-1
d_call: TRBD2
cdr3_nt: TGCGCCAGCAGCCATAGCGGGAGGGACTACAATGAGCAGTTCTTC
cdr3_aa: CASSHSGRDYNEQFF

clone_size: -
j_call: TRBJ2-2
v_call: TRBV30
d_call: -
cdr3_nt: TGTGCCTGGAGTGACCAGGGTGCCGGGGAGCTGTTTTTT
cdr3_aa: CAWSDQGAGELFF

clone_size: few
j_call: TRBJ2-7
v_call: TRBV19
d_call: -
cdr3_nt: TGTGCCAGTAGTATATCTGGACAGAGCTCCTACGAGCAGTACTTC
cdr3_aa: CASSISGQSSYEQYF

clone_size: -
j_call: TRBJ2-7
v_call: TRBV7-7
d_call: TRBD1
cdr3_nt: TGTGCTAGCAGTCCAGGGGGCGGAATCTACGAGCAGTACTTC
cdr3_aa: CASSPGGGIYEQYF

clone_size: -
j_call: TRBJ2-1
v_call: TRBV15
d_call: -
cdr3_nt: TGTGCCACCAGCGTTGCTAGCGCTAATGAGCAGTTCTTC
cdr3_aa: CATSVASANEQFF

clone_size: -
j_call: TRBJ2-7
v_call: TRBV12-3/TRBV12-4
d_call: -
cdr3_nt: TGTGCCAGCACCCTCCGGTACTCCTACGAGCAGTACTTC
cdr3_aa: CASTLRYSYEQYF

clone_size: -
j_call: TRBJ1-4
v_call: TRBV2
d_call: -
cdr3_nt: TGTGCCAGCACCCCAGGGATCGCAACTAATGAAAAACTGTTTTTT
cdr3_aa: CASTPGIATNEKLFF

clone_size: -
j_call: TRBJ1-5
v_call: TRBV7-9
d_call: -
cdr3_nt: TGTGCCAGCAGCTTAGGCGTTGGATGGGCCCAGCATTTT
cdr3_aa: CASSLGVGWAQHF

clone_size: -
j_call: TRBJ2-7
v_call: TRBV7-2
d_call: TRBD2
cdr3_nt: TGTGCCAGCAGCTTAGTAGCGGGGGCGGGCTACGAGCAGTACTTC
cdr3_aa: CASSLVAGAGYEQYF

clone_size: -
j_call: TRBJ2-5
v_call: TRBV9
d_call: TRBD1
cdr3_nt: TGTGCCAGCAGCGCCCATACTGGGACAGGTTTGGAGACCCAGTACTTC
cdr3_aa: CASSAHTGTGLETQYF

clone_size: few
j_call: TRBJ2-1
v_call: TRBV5-6
d_call: -
cdr3_nt: TGTGCCAGCAGCTTGGGACTTTACGACAATGAGCAGTTCTTC
cdr3_aa: CASSLGLYDNEQFF

clone_size: -
j_call: TRBJ1-3
v_call: TRBV5-6
d_call: -
cdr3_nt: TGTGCCAGCAGCTCAACAGGGTACTCTGGAAACACCATATATTTT
cdr3_aa: CASSSTGYSGNTIYF

clone_size: -
j_call: TRBJ2-1
v_call: TRBV29-1
d_call: TRBD2
cdr3_nt: TGCAGCGTTGAAGGTATTAGCGGGAGGGGATACAATGAGCAGTTCTTC
cdr3_aa: CSVEGISGRGYNEQFF

clone_size: once
j_call: TRBJ1-6
v_call: TRBV7-9
d_call: TRBD1
cdr3_nt: TGTGCCAGCAGCAAGGACAGGTCGGCGGTCTCACCCCTCCACTTT
cdr3_aa: CASSKDRSAVSPLHF

clone_size: -
j_call: TRBJ1-4
v_call: TRBV4-1
d_call: -
cdr3_nt: TGCGCCAGCAGCCAAGGAGGGGGTAATGAAAAACTGTTTTTT
cdr3_aa: CASSQGGGNEKLFF

clone_size: once
j_call: TRBJ2-1
v_call: TRBV19
d_call: -
cdr3_nt: TGTGCCAGTAGTATAGGGGGGGTAGGCCCTCTCAATGAGCAGTTCTTC
cdr3_aa: CASSIGGVGPLNEQFF

clone_size: once
j_call: TRBJ1-3
v_call: TRBV9
d_call: TRBD1
cdr3_nt: TGTGCCAGCAGCGCTACAGGGGGCTCTGGAAACACCATATATTTT
cdr3_aa: CASSATGGSGNTIYF

clone_size: -
j_call: TRBJ1-3
v_call: TRBV6-6
d_call: -
cdr3_nt: TGTGCCAGCAGTTACGCCCCAAGCTCTGGAAACACCATATATTTT
cdr3_aa: CASSYAPSSGNTIYF

clone_size: -
j_call: TRBJ2-3
v_call: TRBV7-2
d_call: -
cdr3_nt: TGTGCCAGCAGCTTAGGACTCCGCACAGATACGCAGTATTTT
cdr3_aa: CASSLGLRTDTQYF

clone_size: -
j_call: TRBJ1-2
v_call: TRBV9
d_call: TRBD1
cdr3_nt: TGTGCCAGCAGTGGGACAGGCCTTTTTTATGGCTACACCTTC
cdr3_aa: CASSGTGLFYGYTF

clone_size: -
j_call: TRBJ1-6
v_call: TRBV9
d_call: -
cdr3_nt: TGTGCCAGCAGCTCCCGCCGGGGGGAGAATTCACCCCTCCACTTT
cdr3_aa: CASSSRRGENSPLHF

clone_size: -
j_call: TRBJ2-3
v_call: TRBV27
d_call: -
cdr3_nt: TGTGCCAGCAGCCACAGCACAGATACGCAGTATTTT
cdr3_aa: CASSHSTDTQYF

clone_size: -
j_call: TRBJ2-1
v_call: TRBV5-1
d_call: TRBD2
cdr3_nt: TGCGCCAGCAGCTTCTCCTCTGGACTAGCGGGAGGGCCAGATGAGCAGTTCTTC
cdr3_aa: CASSFSSGLAGGPDEQFF

clone_size: -
j_call: TRBJ2-1
v_call: TRBV6-5
d_call: TRBD1
cdr3_nt: TGTGCCAGCAGTTACAACGGGGACAGCTACAATGAGCAGTTCTTC
cdr3_aa: CASSYNGDSYNEQFF